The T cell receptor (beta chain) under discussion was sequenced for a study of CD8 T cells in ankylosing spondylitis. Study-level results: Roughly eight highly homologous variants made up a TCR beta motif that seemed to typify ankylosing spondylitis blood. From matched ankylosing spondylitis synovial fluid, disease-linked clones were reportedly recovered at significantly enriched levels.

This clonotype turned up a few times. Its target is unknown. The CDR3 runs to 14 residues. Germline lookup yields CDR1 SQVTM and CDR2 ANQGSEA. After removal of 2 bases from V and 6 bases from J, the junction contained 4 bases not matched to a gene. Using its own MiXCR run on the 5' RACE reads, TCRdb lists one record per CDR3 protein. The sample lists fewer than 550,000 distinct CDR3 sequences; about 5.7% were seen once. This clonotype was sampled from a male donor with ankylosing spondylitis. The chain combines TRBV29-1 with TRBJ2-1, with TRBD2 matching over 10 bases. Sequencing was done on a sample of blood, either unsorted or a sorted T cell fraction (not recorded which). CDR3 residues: CSVEPQRGGNEQFF. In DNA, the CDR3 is TGCAGCGTTGAACCCCAGCGGGGGGGCAATGAGCAGTTCTTC.